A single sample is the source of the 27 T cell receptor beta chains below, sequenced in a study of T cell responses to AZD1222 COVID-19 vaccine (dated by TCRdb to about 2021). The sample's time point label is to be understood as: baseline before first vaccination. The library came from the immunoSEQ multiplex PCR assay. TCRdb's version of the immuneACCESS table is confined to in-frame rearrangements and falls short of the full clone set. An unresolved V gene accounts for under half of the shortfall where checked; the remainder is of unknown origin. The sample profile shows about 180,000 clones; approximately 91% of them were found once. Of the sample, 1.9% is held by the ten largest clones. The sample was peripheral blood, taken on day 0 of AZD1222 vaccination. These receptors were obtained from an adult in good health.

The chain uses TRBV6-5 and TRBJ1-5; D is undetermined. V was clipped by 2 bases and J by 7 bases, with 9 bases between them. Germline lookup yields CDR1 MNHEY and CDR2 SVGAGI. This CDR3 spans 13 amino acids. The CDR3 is CASSYGGLQPQHF. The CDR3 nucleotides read TGTGCCAGCAGTTACGGCGGGTTACAGCCCCAGCATTTT.

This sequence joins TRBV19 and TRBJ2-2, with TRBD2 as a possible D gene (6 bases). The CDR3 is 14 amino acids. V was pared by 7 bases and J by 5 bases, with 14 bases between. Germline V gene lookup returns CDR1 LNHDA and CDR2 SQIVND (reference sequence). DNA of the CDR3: TGTGCCAGTACCGGGGGTGTATTAACCGGGGAGCTGTTTTTT. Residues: CASTGGVLTGELFF.

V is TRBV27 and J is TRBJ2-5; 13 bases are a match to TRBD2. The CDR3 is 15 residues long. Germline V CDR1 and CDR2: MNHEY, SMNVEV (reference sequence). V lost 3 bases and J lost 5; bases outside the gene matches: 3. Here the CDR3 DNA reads TGTGCCAGCAGTTTGACTAGCGGGGGGCTGGAGACCCAGTACTTC. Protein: CASSLTSGGLETQYF.

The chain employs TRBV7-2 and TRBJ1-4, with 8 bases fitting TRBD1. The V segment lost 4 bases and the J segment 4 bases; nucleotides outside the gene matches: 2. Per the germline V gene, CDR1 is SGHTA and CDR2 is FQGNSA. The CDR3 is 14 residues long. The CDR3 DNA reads TGTGCCAGCAGCTCACAGGGGGTTAATGAAAAACTGTTTTTT. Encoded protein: CASSSQGVNEKLFF.

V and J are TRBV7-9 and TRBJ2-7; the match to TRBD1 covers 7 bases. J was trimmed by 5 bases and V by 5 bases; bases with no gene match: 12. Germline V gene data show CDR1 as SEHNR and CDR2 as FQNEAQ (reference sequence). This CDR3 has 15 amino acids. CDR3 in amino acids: CASSPAVQGNHEQYF. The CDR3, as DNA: TGTGCCAGCAGCCCCGCGGTACAGGGGAACCACGAGCAGTACTTC.

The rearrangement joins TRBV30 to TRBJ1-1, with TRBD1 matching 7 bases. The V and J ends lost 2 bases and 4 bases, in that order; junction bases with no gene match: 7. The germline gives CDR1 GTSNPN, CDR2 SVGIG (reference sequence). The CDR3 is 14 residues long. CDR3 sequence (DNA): TGTGCCTGGAGTTCCCAGGGGGGGGTCACTGAAGCTTTCTTT. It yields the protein CAWSSQGGVTEAFF.

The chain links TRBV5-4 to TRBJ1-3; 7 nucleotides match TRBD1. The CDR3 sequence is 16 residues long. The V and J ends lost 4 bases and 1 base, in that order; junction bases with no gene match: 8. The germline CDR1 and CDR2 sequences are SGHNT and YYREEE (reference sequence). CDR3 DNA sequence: TGTGCCAGCAGCGTACAGGGGTTACAGTCTGGAAACACCATATATTTT. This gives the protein CASSVQGLQSGNTIYF.

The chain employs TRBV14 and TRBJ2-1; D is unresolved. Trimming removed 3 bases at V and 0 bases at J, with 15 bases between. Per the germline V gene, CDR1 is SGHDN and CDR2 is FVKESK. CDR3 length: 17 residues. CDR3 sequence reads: CASSQKFGQSSYNEQFF. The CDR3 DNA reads TGTGCCAGCAGCCAGAAATTCGGGCAGAGCTCCTACAATGAGCAGTTCTTC.

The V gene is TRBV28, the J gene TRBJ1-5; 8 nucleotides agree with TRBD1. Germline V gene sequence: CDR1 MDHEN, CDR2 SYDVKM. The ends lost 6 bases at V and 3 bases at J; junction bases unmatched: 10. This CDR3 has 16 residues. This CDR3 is CASSYLTGDANQPQHF. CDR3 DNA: TGTGCCAGCAGCTACTTGACAGGGGACGCCAATCAGCCCCAGCATTTT.

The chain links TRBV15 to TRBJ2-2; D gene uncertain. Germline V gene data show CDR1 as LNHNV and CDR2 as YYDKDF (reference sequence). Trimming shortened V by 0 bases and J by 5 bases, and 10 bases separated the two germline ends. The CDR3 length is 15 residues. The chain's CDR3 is CATSRDLVETGELFF. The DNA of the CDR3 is TGTGCCACCAGCAGAGATCTTGTGGAAACCGGGGAGCTGTTTTTT.

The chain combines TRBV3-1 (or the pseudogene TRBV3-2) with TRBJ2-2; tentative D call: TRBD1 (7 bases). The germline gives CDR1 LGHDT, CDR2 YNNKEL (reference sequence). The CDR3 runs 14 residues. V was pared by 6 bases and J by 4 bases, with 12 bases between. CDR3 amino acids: CASRSQGGTGELFF. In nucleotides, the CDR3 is TGTGCCAGCAGGAGTCAGGGGGGCACCGGGGAGCTGTTTTTT.

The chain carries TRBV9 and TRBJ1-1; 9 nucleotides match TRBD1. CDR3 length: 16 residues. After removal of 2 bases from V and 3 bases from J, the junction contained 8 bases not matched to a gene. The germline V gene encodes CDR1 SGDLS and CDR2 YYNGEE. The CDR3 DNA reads TGTGCCAGCAGCGTCGACAGGGGGTTAGCAGACACTGAAGCTTTCTTT. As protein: CASSVDRGLADTEAFF.

CDR3 protein: CASSRGQQETQYF. The CDR3, as DNA: TGTGCCAGCAGCAGGGGACAACAAGAGACCCAGTACTTC. The V call is TRBV28, the J call TRBJ2-5; possibly TRBD1 for D (6 bases). CDR3 size: 13 residues. Trimming pared 6 bases from V and 2 bases from J, leaving 10 bases between. Germline V gene lookup returns CDR1 MDHEN and CDR2 SYDVKM.

For the CDR3, the DNA is TGTGCCAGTGCCCAAGGGCGAGGCAATCAGCCCCAGCATTTT. Translating gives CASAQGRGNQPQHF. The rearrangement links TRBV27 to TRBJ1-5; D is uncertain. This CDR3 is built from 14 residues. The ends were cut back, 9 bases at V and 2 bases at J, with 14 bases in the middle. Per germline, CDR1 MNHEY and CDR2 SMNVEV (reference sequence).

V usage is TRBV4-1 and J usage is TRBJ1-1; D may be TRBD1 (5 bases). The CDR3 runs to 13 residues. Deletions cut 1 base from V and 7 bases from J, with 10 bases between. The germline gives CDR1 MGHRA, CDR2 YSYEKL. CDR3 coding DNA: TGCGCCAGCAGCCAAGCTGGGGGGGATGAAGCTTTCTTT. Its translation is CASSQAGGDEAFF.

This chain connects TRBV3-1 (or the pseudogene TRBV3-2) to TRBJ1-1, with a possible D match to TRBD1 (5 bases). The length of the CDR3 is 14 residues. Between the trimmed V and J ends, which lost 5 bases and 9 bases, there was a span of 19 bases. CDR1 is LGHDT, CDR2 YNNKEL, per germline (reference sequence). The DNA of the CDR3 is TGTGCCAGCAGCTCCACGTCCCGGGGCAGCCAAGCTTTCTTT. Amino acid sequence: CASSSTSRGSQAFF.

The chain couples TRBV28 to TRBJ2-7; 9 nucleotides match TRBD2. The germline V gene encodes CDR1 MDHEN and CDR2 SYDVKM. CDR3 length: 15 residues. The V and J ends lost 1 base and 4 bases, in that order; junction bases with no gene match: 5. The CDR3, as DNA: TGTGCCAGCAGTTTATTGGCTAGCGGGGCTTACGAGCAGTACTTC. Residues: CASSLLASGAYEQYF.

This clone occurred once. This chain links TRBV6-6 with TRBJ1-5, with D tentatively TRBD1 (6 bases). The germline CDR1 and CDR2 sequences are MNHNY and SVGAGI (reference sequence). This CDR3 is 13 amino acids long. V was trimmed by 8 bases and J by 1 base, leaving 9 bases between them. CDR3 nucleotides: TGTGCCAGCGGAGACAGGAGCAATCAGCCCCAGCATTTT. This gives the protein CASGDRSNQPQHF.

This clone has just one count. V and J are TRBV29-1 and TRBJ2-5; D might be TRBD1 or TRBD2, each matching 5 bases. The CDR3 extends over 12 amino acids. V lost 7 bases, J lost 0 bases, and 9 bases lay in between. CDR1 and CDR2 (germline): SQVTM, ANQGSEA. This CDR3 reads CSGGRNQETQYF. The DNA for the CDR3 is TGCAGCGGGGGACGCAACCAAGAGACCCAGTACTTC. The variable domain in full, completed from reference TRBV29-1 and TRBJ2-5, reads SAVISQKPSRDICQRGTSLTIQCQVDSQVTMMFWYRQQPGQSLTLIATANQGSEATYESGFVIDKFPISRPNLTFSTLTVSNMSPEDSSIYLCSGGRNQETQYFGPGTRLLVL.

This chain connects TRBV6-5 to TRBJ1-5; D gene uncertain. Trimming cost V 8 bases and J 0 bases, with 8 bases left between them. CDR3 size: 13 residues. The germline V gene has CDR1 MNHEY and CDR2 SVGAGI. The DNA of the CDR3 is TGTGCCAGCCACGCCACTAGCAATCAGCCCCAGCATTTT. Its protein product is CASHATSNQPQHF.

The CDR3: CASSTFGLAGGYEQYF. For the CDR3, the DNA is TGTGCCAGCAGCACCTTCGGGCTAGCGGGAGGCTACGAGCAGTACTTC. The J gene is TRBJ2-7, the V gene TRBV28; TRBD2 aligns across 11 bases. The CDR3 sequence is 16 residues long. Losses at the gene ends were 6 bases for V and 3 bases for J; bases not matched to a gene: 10. Germline CDR1 MDHEN, CDR2 SYDVKM.

DNA of the CDR3: TGTGCCAGCGGGAGACTAGTTTTAAACAATGAGCAGTTCTTC. It encodes CASGRLVLNNEQFF. This chain uses TRBV6-5 with TRBJ2-1; perhaps TRBD2 as D (6 bases). The CDR3 contains 14 residues. The ends were cut back, 8 bases at V and 5 bases at J, with 16 bases in the middle. Germline V gene lookup returns CDR1 MNHEY and CDR2 SVGAGI.

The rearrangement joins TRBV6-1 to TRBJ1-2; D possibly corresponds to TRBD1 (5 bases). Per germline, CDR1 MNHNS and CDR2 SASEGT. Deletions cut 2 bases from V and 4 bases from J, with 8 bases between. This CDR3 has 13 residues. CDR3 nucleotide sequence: TGTGCCAGCAGTGAAACAGGATCCTATGGCTACACCTTC. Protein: CASSETGSYGYTF.

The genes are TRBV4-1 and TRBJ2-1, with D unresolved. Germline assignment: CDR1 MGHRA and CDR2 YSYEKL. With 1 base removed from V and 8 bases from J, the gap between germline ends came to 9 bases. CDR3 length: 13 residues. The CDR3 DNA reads TGCGCCAGCAGCCAAGTTACCTCGTATGAGCAGTTCTTC. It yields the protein CASSQVTSYEQFF.

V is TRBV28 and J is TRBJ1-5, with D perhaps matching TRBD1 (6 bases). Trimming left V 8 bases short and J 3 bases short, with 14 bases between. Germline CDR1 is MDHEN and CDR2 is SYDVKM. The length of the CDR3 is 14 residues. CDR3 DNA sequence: TGTGCCAGCTTCACAGGGAGCTACAATCAGCCCCAGCATTTT. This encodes CASFTGSYNQPQHF.

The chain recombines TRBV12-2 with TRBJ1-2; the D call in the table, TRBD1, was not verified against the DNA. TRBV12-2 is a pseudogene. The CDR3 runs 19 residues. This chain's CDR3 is CASRLAAPGTGAPKVGYTF. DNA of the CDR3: TGTGCAAGTCGCTTAGCAGCCCCCGGGACAGGGGCCCCAAAGGTTGGCTACACCTTC.

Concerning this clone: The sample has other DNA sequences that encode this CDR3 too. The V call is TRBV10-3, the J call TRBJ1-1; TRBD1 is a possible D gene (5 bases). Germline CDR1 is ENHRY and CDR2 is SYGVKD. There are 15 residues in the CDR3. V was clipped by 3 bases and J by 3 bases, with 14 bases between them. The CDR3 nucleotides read TGTGCCATCAGTGAATCTGGGCAGGGCGACACTGAAGCTTTCTTT. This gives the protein CAISESGQGDTEAFF.